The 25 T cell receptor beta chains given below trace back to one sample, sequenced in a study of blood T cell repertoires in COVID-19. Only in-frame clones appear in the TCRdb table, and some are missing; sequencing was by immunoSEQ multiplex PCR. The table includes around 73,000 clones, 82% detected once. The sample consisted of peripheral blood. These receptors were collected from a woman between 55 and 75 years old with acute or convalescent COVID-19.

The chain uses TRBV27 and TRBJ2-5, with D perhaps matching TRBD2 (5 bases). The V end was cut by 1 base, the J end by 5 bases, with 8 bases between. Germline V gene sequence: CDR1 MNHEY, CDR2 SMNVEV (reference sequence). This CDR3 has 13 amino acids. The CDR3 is CASSLLTGETQYF. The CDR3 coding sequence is TGTGCCAGCAGTTTATTGACGGGGGAGACCCAGTACTTC.

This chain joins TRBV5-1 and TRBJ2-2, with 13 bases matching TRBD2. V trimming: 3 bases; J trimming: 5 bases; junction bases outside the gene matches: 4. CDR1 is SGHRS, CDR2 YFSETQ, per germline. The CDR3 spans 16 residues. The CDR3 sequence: CASSSQLAGGTGELFF. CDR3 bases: TGCGCCAGCAGCTCCCAACTAGCGGGAGGGACCGGGGAGCTGTTTTTT.

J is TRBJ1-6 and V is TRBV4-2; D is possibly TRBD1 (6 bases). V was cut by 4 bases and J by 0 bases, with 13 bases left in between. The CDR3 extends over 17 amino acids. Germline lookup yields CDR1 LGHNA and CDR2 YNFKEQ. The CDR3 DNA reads TGTGCCAGCAGCCGAGAGGGGGGGAGCTCCTATAATTCACCCCTCCACTTT. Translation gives CASSREGGSSYNSPLHF.

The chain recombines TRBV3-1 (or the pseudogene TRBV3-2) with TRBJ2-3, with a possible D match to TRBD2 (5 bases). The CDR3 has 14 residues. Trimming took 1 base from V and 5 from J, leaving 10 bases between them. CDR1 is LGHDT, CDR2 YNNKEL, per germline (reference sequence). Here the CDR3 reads CASSQGLAGDTQYF. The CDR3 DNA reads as TGTGCCAGCAGCCAAGGGCTAGCAGGAGATACGCAGTATTTT.

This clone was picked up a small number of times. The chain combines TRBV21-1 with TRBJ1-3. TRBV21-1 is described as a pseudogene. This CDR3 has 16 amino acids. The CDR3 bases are TGTGCCAGCAGTGGAGAAATAGGGAGGATGGGAAACACCATATATTTT. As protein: CASSGEIGRMGNTIYF.

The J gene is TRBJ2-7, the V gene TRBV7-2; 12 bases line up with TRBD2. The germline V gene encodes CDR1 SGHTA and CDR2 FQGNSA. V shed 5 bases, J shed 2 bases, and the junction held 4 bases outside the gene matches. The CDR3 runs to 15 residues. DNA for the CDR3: TGTGCCAGCAGCACGAGGACTAGCGGGGCCTACGAGCAGTACTTC. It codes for CASSTRTSGAYEQYF.

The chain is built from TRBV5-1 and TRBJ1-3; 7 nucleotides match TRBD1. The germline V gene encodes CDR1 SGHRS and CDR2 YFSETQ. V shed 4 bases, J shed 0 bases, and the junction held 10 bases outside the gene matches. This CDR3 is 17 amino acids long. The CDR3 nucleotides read TGCGCCAGCAGCACCGACTCGTGGACAGGCTCTGGAAACACCATATATTTT. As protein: CASSTDSWTGSGNTIYF. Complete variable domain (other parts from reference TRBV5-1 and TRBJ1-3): KAGVTQTPRYLIKTRGQQVTLSCSPISGHRSVSWYQQTPGQGLQFLFEYFSETQRNKGNFPGRFSGRQFSNSRSEMNVSTLELGDSALYLCASSTDSWTGSGNTIYFGEGSWLTVV.

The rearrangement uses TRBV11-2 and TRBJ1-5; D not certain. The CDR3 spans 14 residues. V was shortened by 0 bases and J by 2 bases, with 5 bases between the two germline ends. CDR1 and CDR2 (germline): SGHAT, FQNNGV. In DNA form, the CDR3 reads TGTGCCAGCAGCTTAGATCGGGGCAATCAGCCCCAGCATTTT. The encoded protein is CASSLDRGNQPQHF.

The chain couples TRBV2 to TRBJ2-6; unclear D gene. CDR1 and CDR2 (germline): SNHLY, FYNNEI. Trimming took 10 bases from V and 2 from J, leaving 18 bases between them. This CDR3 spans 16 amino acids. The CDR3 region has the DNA TGTGCCACCACGGAGTTCATCAATACTGGGGCCAACGTCCTGACTTTC. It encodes CATTEFINTGANVLTF.

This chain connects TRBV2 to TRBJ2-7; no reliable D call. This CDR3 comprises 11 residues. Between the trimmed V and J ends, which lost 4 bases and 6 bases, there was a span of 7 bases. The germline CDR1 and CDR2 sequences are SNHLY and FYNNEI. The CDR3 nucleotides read TGTGCCAGCAGTGTGGCAGGCGAGCAGTACTTC. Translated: CASSVAGEQYF.

The CDR3 region is CASSASGNSYNEQFF. The CDR3 nucleotides read TGTGCCAGCAGTGCTAGCGGGAACTCCTACAATGAGCAGTTCTTC. The genes are TRBV2 and TRBJ2-1; 9 bases fit TRBD2. CDR1 is SNHLY and CDR2 is FYNNEI in the germline V gene. The CDR3 is 15 residues long. Trimming took 4 bases from V and 0 from J; bases not matched to a gene: 1.

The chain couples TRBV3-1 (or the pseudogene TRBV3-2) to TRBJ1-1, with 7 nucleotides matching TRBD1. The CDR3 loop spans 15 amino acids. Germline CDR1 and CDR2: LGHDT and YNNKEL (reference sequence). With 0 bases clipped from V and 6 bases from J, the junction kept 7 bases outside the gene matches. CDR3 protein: CASSQEGGNYAEAFF. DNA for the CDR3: TGTGCCAGCAGCCAAGAAGGGGGCAATTATGCTGAAGCTTTCTTT.

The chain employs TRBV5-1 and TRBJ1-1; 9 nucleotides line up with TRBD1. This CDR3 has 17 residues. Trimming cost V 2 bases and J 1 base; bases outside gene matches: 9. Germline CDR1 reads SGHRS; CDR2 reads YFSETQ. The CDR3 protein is CASSFLTGGAGNTEAFF. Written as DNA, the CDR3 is TGCGCCAGCAGCTTCTTAACAGGGGGCGCCGGGAACACTGAAGCTTTCTTT.

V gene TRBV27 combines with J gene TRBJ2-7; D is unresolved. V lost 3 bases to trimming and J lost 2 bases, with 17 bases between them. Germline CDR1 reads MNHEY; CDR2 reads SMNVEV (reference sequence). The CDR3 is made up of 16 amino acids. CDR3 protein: CASSFRPFGRTYEQYF. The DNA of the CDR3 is TGTGCCAGCAGTTTCCGTCCCTTCGGCAGGACCTACGAGCAGTACTTC.

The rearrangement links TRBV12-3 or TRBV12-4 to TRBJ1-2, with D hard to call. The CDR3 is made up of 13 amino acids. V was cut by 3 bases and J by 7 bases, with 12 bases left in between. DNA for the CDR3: TGTGCCAGCAGTTTGTTTAGAGGAACTGGCTACACCTTC. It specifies CASSLFRGTGYTF.

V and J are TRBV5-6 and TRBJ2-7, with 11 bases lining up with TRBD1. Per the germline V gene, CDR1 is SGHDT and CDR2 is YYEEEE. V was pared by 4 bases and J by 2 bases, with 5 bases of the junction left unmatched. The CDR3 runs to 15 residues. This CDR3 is CASSRPGQGAYEQYF. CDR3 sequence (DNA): TGTGCCAGCAGCCGACCGGGACAGGGGGCCTACGAGCAGTACTTC.

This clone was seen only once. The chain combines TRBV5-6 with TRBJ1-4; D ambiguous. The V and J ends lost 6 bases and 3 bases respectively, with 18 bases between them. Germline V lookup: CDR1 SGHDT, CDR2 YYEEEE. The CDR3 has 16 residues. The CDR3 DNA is TGTGCCAGCACCTCAAATTCCGGGCGGGCTAATGAAAAACTGTTTTTT. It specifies CASTSNSGRANEKLFF.

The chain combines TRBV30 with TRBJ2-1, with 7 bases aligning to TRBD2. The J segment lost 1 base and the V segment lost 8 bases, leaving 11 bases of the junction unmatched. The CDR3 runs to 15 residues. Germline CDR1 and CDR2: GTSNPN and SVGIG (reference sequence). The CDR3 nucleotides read TGTGCCGCCAACCGGGGGGTTACTTCCTACAATGAGCAGTTCTTC. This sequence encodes CAANRGVTSYNEQFF.

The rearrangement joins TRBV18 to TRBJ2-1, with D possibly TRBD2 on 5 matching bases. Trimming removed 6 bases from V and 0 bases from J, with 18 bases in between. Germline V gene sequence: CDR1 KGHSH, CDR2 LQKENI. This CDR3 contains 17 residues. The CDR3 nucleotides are TGTGCCAGCTCCCTTACTCCGGGATCGAGCTCCTACAATGAGCAGTTCTTC. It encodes CASSLTPGSSSYNEQFF.

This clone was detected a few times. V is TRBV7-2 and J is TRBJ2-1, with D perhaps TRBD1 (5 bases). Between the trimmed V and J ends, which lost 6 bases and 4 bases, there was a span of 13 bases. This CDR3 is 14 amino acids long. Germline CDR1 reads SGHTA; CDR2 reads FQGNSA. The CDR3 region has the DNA TGTGCCAGCAGAAAGGGGCCGTTATACAATGAGCAGTTCTTC. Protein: CASRKGPLYNEQFF.

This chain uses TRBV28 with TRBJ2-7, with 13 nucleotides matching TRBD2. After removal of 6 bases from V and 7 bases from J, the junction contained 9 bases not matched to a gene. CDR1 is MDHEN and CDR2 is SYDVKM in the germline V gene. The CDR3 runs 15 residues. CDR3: CASSQGLAGVKEQYF. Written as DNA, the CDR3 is TGTGCCAGCAGCCAAGGACTAGCGGGGGTAAAGGAGCAGTACTTC.

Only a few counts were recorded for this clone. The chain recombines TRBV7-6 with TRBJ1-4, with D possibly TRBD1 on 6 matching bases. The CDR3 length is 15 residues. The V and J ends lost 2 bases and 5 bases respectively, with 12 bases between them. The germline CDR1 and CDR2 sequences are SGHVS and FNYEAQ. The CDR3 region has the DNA TGTGCCAGCAGCTTAATAGGACAGCCGAATGAAAAACTGTTTTTT. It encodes CASSLIGQPNEKLFF.

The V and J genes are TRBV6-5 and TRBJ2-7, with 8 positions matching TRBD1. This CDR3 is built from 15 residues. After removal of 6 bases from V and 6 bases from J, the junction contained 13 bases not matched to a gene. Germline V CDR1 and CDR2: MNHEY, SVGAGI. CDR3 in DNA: TGTGCCAGCAGAGATACCGGGACAGGAAACCCCGAGCAGTACTTC. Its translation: CASRDTGTGNPEQYF.

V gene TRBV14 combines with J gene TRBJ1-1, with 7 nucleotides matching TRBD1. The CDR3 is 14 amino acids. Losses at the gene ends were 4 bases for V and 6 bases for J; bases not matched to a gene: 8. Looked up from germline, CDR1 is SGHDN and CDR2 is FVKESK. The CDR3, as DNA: TGTGCCAGCAGCCCGTACCCAGGGGGTTCTGAAGCTTTCTTT. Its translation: CASSPYPGGSEAFF.

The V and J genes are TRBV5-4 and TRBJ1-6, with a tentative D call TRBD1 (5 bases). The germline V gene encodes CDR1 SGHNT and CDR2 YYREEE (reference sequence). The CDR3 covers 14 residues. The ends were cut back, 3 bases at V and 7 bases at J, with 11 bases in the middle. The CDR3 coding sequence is TGTGCCAGCAGCTCAAGACAGAGCAATTCACCCCTCCACTTT. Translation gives CASSSRQSNSPLHF.